This T cell receptor beta chain was identified during a study of long-term antiretroviral therapy in people with HIV. With 0 bases clipped from V and 7 bases from J, the junction kept 4 bases outside the gene matches. This CDR3 has 14 amino acids. Looked up from germline, CDR1 is SGHRS and CDR2 is YFSETQ. This clone was counted a single time. Samples were assayed with immunoSEQ v3.0 at survey level. Clones were sequenced by immunoSEQ multiplex PCR, and TCRdb holds only the in-frame ones, with some missing. The profile shows around 7,800 clones, 65% to 75% of them singletons. The specimen was unsorted PBMCs, collected about 0.9 years before starting antiretroviral therapy. The chain combines TRBV5-1 with TRBJ2-7; 10 bases fit TRBD2. This receptor was taken from a man between 35 and 55 years old with HIV. The CDR3 DNA reads TGCGCCAGCAGCTTGGGAGTAGCGGGGGGTGAGCAGTACTTC. It translates to CASSLGVAGGEQYF.